The clone carrying this T cell receptor (beta chain) was counted many times. What it binds is unknown. The sample is drawn from a study of T cell repertoires in cytomegalovirus infection. In the study overall: Public signatures in TCR beta pointed to CMV infection and matching HLA type. Overall study results and limits: The ex vivo response was dominated by HLA-C-restricted CMV-specific TCR beta clonotypes.

TCRdb ran MiXCR on the reads and lists one entry per CDR3 protein. The sample lists about 76,000 distinct CDR3 sequences, 3% to 4.5% occurring once. V trimming: 4 bases; J trimming: 5 bases; junction bases outside the gene matches: 6. The CDR3 contains 14 residues. Germline V lookup: CDR1 MGHRA, CDR2 YSYEKL. The TCR was taken from a human donor in good health (CMV status not recorded). Some clones in this sample may be carry-over from other donors' samples. The sample was PBMCs. The chain combines TRBV4-1 with TRBJ2-5, with 8 bases lining up with TRBD2. The CDR3 nucleotides are TGCGCCAGCAGCCCTAGCGGGCGGGGTGAGACCCAGTACTTC. This codes for CASSPSGRGETQYF.